This TCR beta chain comes out of a study of OX40 agonist ivuxolimab in advanced cancers. In the study overall: Intravenous ivuxolimab at 0.01 to 10 mg/kg was given to patients every 2 weeks. Cohort: approximately 83% men, mean age about 60, aged about 23 to 79. Study findings and constraints: Low normalized T-cell clonal expansion also characterized some of the nonresponders. Dosing at 0.1 to 3.0 mg/kg was accompanied by clonal expansion of CD4+ and CD8+ blood T cells by week 6.

Assay: immunoSEQ multiplex PCR; the TCRdb copy retains only in-frame clones and omits some. The repertoire holds roughly 70,000 clones, with 75% to 85% as singletons. V lost 0 bases and J lost 9, with 13 bases in between. Germline V lookup: CDR1 SGHRS, CDR2 YFSETQ. The CDR3 is made up of 15 amino acids. Notes on this clone: Its antigen remains unknown.

This clonotype originated in an adult with an advanced solid tumor such as melanoma, head and neck, liver or kidney cancer. V is TRBV5-1 and J is TRBJ1-6; D uncertain. The sequences come from CD4+ or CD8+ T cells sorted from blood, collected in a trial of the OX40 agonist ivuxolimab. The CDR3 region has the DNA TGCGCCAGCAGCTTGGATGGCTACTTGGGTTCACCCCTCCACTTT. Its translation: CASSLDGYLGSPLHF.